These T cell receptor beta chains were read from a single sample in a study of PD-L1 blockade in urothelial cancer. Sequenced by immunoSEQ multiplex PCR; TCRdb stores in-frame clones only, minus some. The table has under 90,000 clones, 85% to 95% seen once. The sample here was PBMCs, taken around atezolizumab (anti-PD-L1) treatment. These receptors were collected from a man between 60 and 75 years old with urothelial cancer. Each CDR3 is given with its conserved first and last residue. The D gene is left open where the match is weak. A row's size may be missing; if present it is once, few, many or a size class.

NA TRBJ2-7 TRBV4-2 NA 14 TGTGCCAGCAGCCAAGATCCCGCAGGACTCGAGCAGTACTTC CASSQDPAGLEQYF
NA TRBJ1-5 TRBV10-3 few 15 TGTGCCATCAGTTCCGGGGTTTCTCGCAATCAGCCCCAGCATTTT CAISSGVSRNQPQHF
TRBD2 TRBJ2-2 TRBV6-6 NA 14 TGTGCCAGCAGGGAGAGCGGGATAGCCGGGGAGCTGTTTTTT CASRESGIAGELFF
TRBD2 TRBJ2-1 TRBV5-1 NA 16 TGCGCCAGCAGCTCCGGGACTAGCGGAGTTTACAATGAGCAGTTCTTC CASSSGTSGVYNEQFF
NA TRBJ2-7 TRBV5-1 NA 14 TGCGCCAGCAGCTCGGACTCGAGCTCCTACGAGCAGTACTTC CASSSDSSSYEQYF
TRBD1 TRBJ2-1 TRBV5-1 few 14 TGCGCCAGCAGCCCCAGACAGGGAAGGAATGAGCAGTTCTTC CASSPRQGRNEQFF
TRBD1 TRBJ2-1 TRBV2 NA 16 TGTGCCAGCAGTGGTCTGGGCAGGGGGTTGTACAATGAGCAGTTCTTC CASSGLGRGLYNEQFF
NA TRBJ2-1 TRBV5-8 NA 15 TGTGCCAGCAGCCTAGCTGCTTCAGTAAGGAATGAGCAGTTCTTC CASSLAASVRNEQFF
NA TRBJ2-3 TRBV5-6 NA 15 TGTGCCAGCAGCTCCATGGGGGGGCCAACAGATACGCAGTATTTT CASSSMGGPTDTQYF
NA TRBJ2-5 TRBV30 NA 13 TGTGCCTGGAGTTTAGCGGCCCAGAGGACCCAGTACTTC CAWSLAAQRTQYF
NA TRBJ2-5 TRBV6-1 NA 13 TGTGCCAGCAGAAGAGGCCCCCAAGAGACCCAGTACTTC CASRRGPQETQYF
NA TRBJ1-4 TRBV2 NA 13 TGTGCCAGCAGTGAAACCCGGTTGAGGAGACTGTTTTTT CASSETRLRRLFF
NA TRBJ2-7 TRBV9 NA 13 TGTGCCAGCAGCGTAGCGGAGACCTACGAGCAGTACTTC CASSVAETYEQYF
NA TRBJ2-5 TRBV2 NA 14 TGTGCCAGCAGTGAACAGGGGGGAGAGGAGACCCAGTACTTC CASSEQGGEETQYF
NA TRBJ1-4 TRBV9 NA 17 TGTGCCAGCAGCTTAAACAAAGAAGGGGACTCACGAGAAAAACTGTTTTTT CASSLNKEGDSREKLFF
NA TRBJ1-2 TRBV5-6 NA 14 TGTGCCAGCAGCTTTCCGGACTTAGACTATGGCTACACCTTC CASSFPDLDYGYTF
TRBD1 TRBJ1-1 TRBV29-1 NA 12 TGCAGCGTCGGGACAGTGAACACTGAAGCTTTCTTT CSVGTVNTEAFF
TRBD1 TRBJ2-7 TRBV7-2 NA 17 TGTGCCAGCAGCGCCTCCTTTGGGGGACAGGCTACTTACGAGCAGTACTTC CASSASFGGQATYEQYF
NA TRBJ2-5 TRBV19 once 14 TGTGCCAGTAGTATGGGCAGGGGTTATGAGACCCAGTACTTC CASSMGRGYETQYF
TRBD2 TRBJ2-1 TRBV7-9 NA 15 TGTGCCAGCAGCCAGATACGACTAGCGGGAGATGAGCAGTTCTTC CASSQIRLAGDEQFF
TRBD2 TRBJ2-2 TRBV5-5 once 14 TGTGCCAGCAGCTCCGGGGGGGCCACCGGGGAGCTGTTTTTT CASSSGGATGELFF
NA TRBJ2-7 TRBV9 NA 14 TGTGCCAGCAGCGTAGGTCAGGGGTTGGTCGAGCAGTACTTC CASSVGQGLVEQYF
NA TRBJ2-5 TRBV6-5 once 15 TGTGCCAGCAGTCGGGAGTTCGATACGCAAGAGACCCAGTACTTC CASSREFDTQETQYF
TRBD1 TRBJ2-2 TRBV4-1 few 17 TGCGCCAGCAGCCAAGATTGGGACAGCGCGAACACCGGGGAGCTGTTTTTT CASSQDWDSANTGELFF
TRBD1 TRBJ1-6 TRBV30 NA 15 TGTGCCTGGAGTGTACGGGCAGGGGGTAATTCACCCCTCCACTTT CAWSVRAGGNSPLHF
NA TRBJ2-5 TRBV19 NA 14 TGTGCCAGTAGTGAATCCCGGGGTACGGAGACCCAGTACTTC CASSESRGTETQYF
TRBD1 TRBJ2-7 TRBV9 NA 14 TGTGCCAGCAGCGCGACAGGGAGTACCTACGAGCAGTACTTC CASSATGSTYEQYF
NA TRBJ2-3 TRBV15 NA 17 TGTGCCACCAGCAGAGTGGGCTCGGGGTCTAGCACAGATACGCAGTATTTT CATSRVGSGSSTDTQYF
NA TRBJ2-5 TRBV7-2 NA 16 TGTGCCAGCAGCTTAGCGGGGCAGGGGTCGAGGGAGACCCAGTACTTC CASSLAGQGSRETQYF
TRBD2 TRBJ2-5 TRBV9 NA 15 TGTGCCAGCAGCGTCATAGCGGGGGGGCAGGAGACCCAGTACTTC CASSVIAGGQETQYF
NA TRBJ2-5 TRBV5-1 NA 15 TGCGCCAGCAGCGCCTACCCCTCCGGCGGGGAGACCCAGTACTTC CASSAYPSGGETQYF
NA TRBJ2-7 TRBV6-5 NA 15 TGTGCCAGCAGTTACGCGGGCCAGGAGGCCAACGAGCAGTACTTC CASSYAGQEANEQYF
NA TRBJ2-5 TRBV6-5 NA 14 TGTGCCAGCAGTAAGGTGGACACCCAAGAGACCCAGTACTTC CASSKVDTQETQYF
TRBD1 TRBJ2-7 TRBV5-1 once 15 TGCGCCAGCAGCTTAGCGGGACAGGGGTTATACGAGCAGTACTTC CASSLAGQGLYEQYF
NA TRBJ2-3 TRBV5-1 NA 14 TGCGCCAGCAGCTTCGGCGGGAGCACAGATACGCAGTATTTT CASSFGGSTDTQYF
NA TRBJ1-5 TRBV23-1 NA 15 TGCGCCAGCAGTCAATCGAAACGGGGCAATCAGCCCCAGCATTTT CASSQSKRGNQPQHF
NA TRBJ2-3 TRBV7-2 NA 14 TGTGCCAGCAGCTTTCGGACAGGCACAGATACGCAGTATTTT CASSFRTGTDTQYF
TRBD1 TRBJ2-3 TRBV9 NA 14 TGTGCCAGCAGCTACGGACAGGTTTCAGATACGCAGTATTTT CASSYGQVSDTQYF
TRBD2 TRBJ2-7 TRBV11-1 NA 17 TGTGCCAGCAGCTTAGTGGTAGCGGGACCATATGCCGACGAGCAGTACTTC CASSLVVAGPYADEQYF
NA TRBJ2-7 TRBV6-5 once 14 TGTGCCAGCCGTGTAGCAGGGTTCTCCTACGAGCAGTACTTC CASRVAGFSYEQYF
TRBD2 TRBJ2-1 TRBV19 NA 15 TGTGCCAGTAGTTCTAGCGGGAGCTCCTACAATGAGCAGTTCTTC CASSSSGSSYNEQFF
NA TRBJ1-6 TRBV9 NA 15 TGTGCCAGCAGCGTACAGGACAGCCCGAATTCACCCCTCCACTTT CASSVQDSPNSPLHF
NA TRBJ2-7 TRBV28 NA 14 TGTGCCAGCAGGCCCCTTCACAGCTCCTACGAGCAGTACTTC CASRPLHSSYEQYF
TRBD1 TRBJ2-5 TRBV28 once 15 TGTGCCAGTTGGAGATCCGGGACAGGTCGAGGGACCCAGTACTTC CASWRSGTGRGTQYF